The clone carrying this T cell receptor (beta chain) was detected ten times or more. The CDR3 runs 14 residues. The germline V gene encodes CDR1 SGHTA and CDR2 FQGNSA. V lost 6 bases to trimming and J lost 9 bases; unmatched junction nucleotides: 7. The source of the sample is a study of T cells in Graves' hyperthyroidism and ophthalmopathy. TCR beta CDR3 regions were amplified from RNA. During a first-round RT-PCR of the TCR CDR3, the HTBI primer set was used. Using its own MiXCR run on the multiplex PCR reads, TCRdb lists one record per CDR3 protein. Of about 290,000 distinct CDR3 sequences in the sample, 13% were seen once.

Sequenced input: blood. This chain joins TRBV7-2 and TRBJ2-1; TRBD2 aligns across 11 bases. This sequence was found in a woman aged 25 to 39 with Graves' hyperthyroidism that later progressed to Graves' ophthalmopathy. CDR3 sequence: CASSAGLAAFEQFF. The CDR3 coding sequence is TGTGCCAGCAGTGCGGGACTAGCGGCTTTTGAGCAGTTCTTC.